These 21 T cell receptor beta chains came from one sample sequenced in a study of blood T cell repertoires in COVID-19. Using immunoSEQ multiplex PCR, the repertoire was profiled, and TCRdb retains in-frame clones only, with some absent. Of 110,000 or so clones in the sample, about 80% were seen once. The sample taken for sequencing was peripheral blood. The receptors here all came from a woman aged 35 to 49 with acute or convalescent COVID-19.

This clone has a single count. CDR3: CASSFGQGGGYTF. Here the CDR3 DNA reads TGTGCCAGCAGCTTTGGACAGGGAGGGGGCTACACCTTC. The chain employs TRBV7-2 and TRBJ1-2; 8 positions match TRBD1. The CDR3 has 13 amino acids. Germline CDR1 is SGHTA and CDR2 is FQGNSA. V lost 3 bases, J lost 8 bases, and 5 bases stayed unmatched.

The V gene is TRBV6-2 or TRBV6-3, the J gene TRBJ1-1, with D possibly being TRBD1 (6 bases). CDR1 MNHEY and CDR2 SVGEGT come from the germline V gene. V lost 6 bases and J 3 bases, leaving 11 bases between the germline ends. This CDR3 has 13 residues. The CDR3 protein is CASSAGVDTEAFF. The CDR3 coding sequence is TGTGCCAGCAGCGCAGGGGTTGACACTGAAGCTTTCTTT.

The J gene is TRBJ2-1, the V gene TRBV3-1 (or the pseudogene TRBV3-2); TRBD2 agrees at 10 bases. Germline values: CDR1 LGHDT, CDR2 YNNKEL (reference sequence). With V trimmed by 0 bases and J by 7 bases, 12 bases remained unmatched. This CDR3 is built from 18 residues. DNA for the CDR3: TGTGCCAGCAGCCAAGATCGGGGTAGCGGGGGGCTTATGAATGAGCAGTTCTTC. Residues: CASSQDRGSGGLMNEQFF.

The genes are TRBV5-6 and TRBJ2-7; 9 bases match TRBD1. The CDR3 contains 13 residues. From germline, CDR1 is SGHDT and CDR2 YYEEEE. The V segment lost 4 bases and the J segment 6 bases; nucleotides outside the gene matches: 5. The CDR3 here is CASSLEDRGEQYF. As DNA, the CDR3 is TGTGCCAGCAGCCTGGAGGACAGGGGCGAGCAGTACTTC.

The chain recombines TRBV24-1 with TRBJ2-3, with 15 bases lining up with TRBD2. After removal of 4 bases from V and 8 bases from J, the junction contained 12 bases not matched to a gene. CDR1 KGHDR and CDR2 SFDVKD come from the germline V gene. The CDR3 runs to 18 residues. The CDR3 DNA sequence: TGTGCCACCAGTGACCGAAGGACTAGCGGGGGGGATTATGGTACGCAGTATTTT. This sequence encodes CATSDRRTSGGDYGTQYF.

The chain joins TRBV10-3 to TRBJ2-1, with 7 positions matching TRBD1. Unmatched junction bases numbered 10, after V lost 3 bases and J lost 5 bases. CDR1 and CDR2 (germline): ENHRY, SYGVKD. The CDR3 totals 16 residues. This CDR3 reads CAISDPTGDIHNEQFF. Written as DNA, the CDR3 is TGTGCCATCAGTGACCCCACAGGGGATATCCACAATGAGCAGTTCTTC.

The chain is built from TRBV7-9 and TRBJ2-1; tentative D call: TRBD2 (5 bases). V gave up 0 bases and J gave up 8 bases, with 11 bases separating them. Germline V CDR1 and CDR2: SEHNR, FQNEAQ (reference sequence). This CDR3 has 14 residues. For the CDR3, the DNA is TGTGCCAGCAGCTTAGCGCGGGTAGGACATGAGCAGTTCTTC. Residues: CASSLARVGHEQFF.

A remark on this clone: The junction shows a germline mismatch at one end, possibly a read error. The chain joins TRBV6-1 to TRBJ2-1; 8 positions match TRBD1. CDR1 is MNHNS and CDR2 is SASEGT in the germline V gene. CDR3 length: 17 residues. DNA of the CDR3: TGTGCCAGCAGTCAAGCTCGTTGGACAGGGCCGTTCAATGAGCAGTTCTTC. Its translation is CASSQARWTGPFNEQFF.

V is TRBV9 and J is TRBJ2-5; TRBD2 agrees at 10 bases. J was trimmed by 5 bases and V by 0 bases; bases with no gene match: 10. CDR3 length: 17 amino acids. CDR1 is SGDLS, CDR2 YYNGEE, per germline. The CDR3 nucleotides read TGTGCCAGCAGCGTAGCAAGCGGGGGGGCTGGTCGGGAGACCCAGTACTTC. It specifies CASSVASGGAGRETQYF.

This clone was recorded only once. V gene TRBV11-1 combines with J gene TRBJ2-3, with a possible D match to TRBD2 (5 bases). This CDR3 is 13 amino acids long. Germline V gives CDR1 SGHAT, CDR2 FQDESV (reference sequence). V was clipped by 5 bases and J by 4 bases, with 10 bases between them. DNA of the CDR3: TGTGCCAGCAGCCACGGGGTGGCAGATACGCAGTATTTT. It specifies CASSHGVADTQYF.

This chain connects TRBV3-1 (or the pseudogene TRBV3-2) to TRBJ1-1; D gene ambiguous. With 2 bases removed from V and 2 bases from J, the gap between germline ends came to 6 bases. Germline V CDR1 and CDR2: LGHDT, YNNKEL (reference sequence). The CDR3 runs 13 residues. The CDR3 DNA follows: TGTGCCAGCAGCCAACCGGGAAACACTGAAGCTTTCTTT. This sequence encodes CASSQPGNTEAFF.

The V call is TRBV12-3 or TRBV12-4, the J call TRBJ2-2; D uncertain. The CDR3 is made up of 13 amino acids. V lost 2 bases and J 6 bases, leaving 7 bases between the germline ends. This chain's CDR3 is CASSLREPGELFF. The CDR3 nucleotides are TGTGCCAGCAGTTTACGTGAGCCCGGGGAGCTGTTTTTT.

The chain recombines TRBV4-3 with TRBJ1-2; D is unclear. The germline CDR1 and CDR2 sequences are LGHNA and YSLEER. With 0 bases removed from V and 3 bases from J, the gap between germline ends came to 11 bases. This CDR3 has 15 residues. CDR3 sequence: CASSQDNSGDYGYTF. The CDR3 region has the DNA TGCGCCAGCAGCCAAGATAACTCCGGGGACTATGGCTACACCTTC.

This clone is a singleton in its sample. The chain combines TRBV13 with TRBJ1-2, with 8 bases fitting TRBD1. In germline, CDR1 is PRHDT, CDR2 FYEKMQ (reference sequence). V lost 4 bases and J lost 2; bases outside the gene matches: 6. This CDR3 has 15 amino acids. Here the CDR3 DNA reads TGTGCCAGCAGCTCGATGGGACAGGTGAACTATGGCTACACCTTC. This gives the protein CASSSMGQVNYGYTF.

The CDR3 DNA reads TGTGCCAGTCGGAGGTGGGACAGAGTCTCCACCGGGGAGCTGTTTTTT. Its translation: CASRRWDRVSTGELFF. The chain recombines TRBV3-1 (or the pseudogene TRBV3-2) with TRBJ2-2, with 7 nucleotides matching TRBD1. Germline-derived CDR1 and CDR2 are LGHDT and YNNKEL (reference sequence). The V and J ends lost 9 bases and 4 bases, in that order; junction bases with no gene match: 14. This CDR3 comprises 16 residues.

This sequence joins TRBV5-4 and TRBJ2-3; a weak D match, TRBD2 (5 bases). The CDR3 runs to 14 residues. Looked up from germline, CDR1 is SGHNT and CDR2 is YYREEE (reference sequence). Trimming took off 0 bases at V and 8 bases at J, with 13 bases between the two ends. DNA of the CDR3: TGTGCCAGCAGCTTGGGGACTCCCTCCAGTACGCAGTATTTT. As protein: CASSLGTPSSTQYF.

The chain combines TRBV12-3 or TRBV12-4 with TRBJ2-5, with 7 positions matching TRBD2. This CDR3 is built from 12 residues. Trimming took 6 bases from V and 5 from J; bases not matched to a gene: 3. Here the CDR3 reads CASSVGGETQYF. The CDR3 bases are TGTGCCAGCAGCGTGGGGGGGGAGACCCAGTACTTC.

The chain's CDR3 is CASSRDRVAYEQYF. CDR3 nucleotides: TGTGCCAGCAGTCGGGACAGGGTGGCCTACGAGCAGTACTTC. The V call is TRBV6-5, the J call TRBJ2-7; 9 bases fit TRBD1. The trim removed 5 bases at V and 2 bases at J, leaving 4 bases unmatched. Germline CDR1 is MNHEY and CDR2 is SVGAGI. This CDR3 region has 14 residues.

In DNA form, the CDR3 reads TGTGCCAGTAGTCCGCGACAGGGAGTATACGAGCAGTACTTC. Translation gives CASSPRQGVYEQYF. V usage is TRBV19 and J usage is TRBJ2-7; 7 positions agree with TRBD1. V dropped 5 bases and J dropped 4; count of bases not matched to a gene: 8. The CDR3 spans 14 residues. Germline V gives CDR1 LNHDA, CDR2 SQIVND (reference sequence).

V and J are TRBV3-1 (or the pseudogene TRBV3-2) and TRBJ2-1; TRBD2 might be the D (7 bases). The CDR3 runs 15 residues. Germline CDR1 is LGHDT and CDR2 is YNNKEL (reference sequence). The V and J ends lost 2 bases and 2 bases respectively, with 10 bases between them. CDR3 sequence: CASSQLRGPYNEQFF. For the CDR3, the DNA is TGTGCCAGCAGCCAATTGCGGGGGCCCTACAATGAGCAGTTCTTC.

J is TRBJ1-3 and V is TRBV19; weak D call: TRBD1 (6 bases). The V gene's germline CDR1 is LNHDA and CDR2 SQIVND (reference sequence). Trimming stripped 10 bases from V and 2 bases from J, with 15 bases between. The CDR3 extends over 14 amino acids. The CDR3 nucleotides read TGTGCCAATAAGGTTGCAGGGGCTGGAAACACCATATATTTT. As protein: CANKVAGAGNTIYF.